This T cell receptor beta chain is from a study of T cells in Graves' hyperthyroidism and ophthalmopathy. In the study overall: Peripheral blood was acquired at first diagnosis, ahead of any therapy whatsoever.

The TCR beta CDR3 regions underwent amplification using RNA transcripts as the source. With the HTBI primer set, the TCR CDR3 went through a first round of RT-PCR. Via MiXCR, TCRdb re-called the multiplex PCR reads, giving one row per CDR3 protein. The sample includes hundreds of thousands of distinct CDR3 sequences, more than 12% seen only once; the top ten take approximately 12%. This CDR3 spans 19 amino acids. The ends were cut back, 1 base at V and 0 bases at J, with 19 bases in the middle. Germline lookup yields CDR1 MNHEY and CDR2 SVGEGT. The sample holds many counts of this clonotype. Its antigen is unidentified. Approximately 10 ml of fresh peripheral blood supplied the PBMCs. Findings of the study overall: Median prediction lead before ophthalmopathy onset was about 6.5 months with the model.

The genes are TRBV6-2 or TRBV6-3 and TRBJ1-5, with a weak D call TRBD1 (6 bases). This receptor was obtained from a woman in her fifties or sixties with Graves' ophthalmopathy. The sample taken for sequencing was blood. The CDR3 coding sequence is TGTGCCAGCAGTTACTACGGACGGCGGGACATAAATAGCAATCAGCCCCAGCATTTT. It specifies CASSYYGRRDINSNQPQHF.